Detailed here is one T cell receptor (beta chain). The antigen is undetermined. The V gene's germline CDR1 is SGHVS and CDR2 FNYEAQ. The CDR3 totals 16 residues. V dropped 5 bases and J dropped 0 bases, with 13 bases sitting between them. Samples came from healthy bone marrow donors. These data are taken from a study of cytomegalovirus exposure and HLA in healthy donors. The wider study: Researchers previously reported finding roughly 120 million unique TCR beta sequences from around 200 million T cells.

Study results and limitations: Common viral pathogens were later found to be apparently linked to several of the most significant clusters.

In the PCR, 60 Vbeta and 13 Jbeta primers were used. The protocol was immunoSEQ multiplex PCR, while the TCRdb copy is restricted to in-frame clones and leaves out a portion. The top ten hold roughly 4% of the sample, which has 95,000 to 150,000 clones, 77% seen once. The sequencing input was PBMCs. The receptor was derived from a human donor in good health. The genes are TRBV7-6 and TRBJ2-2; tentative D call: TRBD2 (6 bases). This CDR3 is CASSLQLASNTGELFF. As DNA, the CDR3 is TGTGCCAGCAGCCTCCAGCTAGCGTCGAACACCGGGGAGCTGTTTTTT.